The clone carrying this T cell receptor beta chain was seen only a few times. These data come from a study of blood T cell repertoires in COVID-19. The CDR3 is 13 amino acids. CDR1 is SEHNR and CDR2 is FQNEAQ in the germline V gene (reference sequence). Trimming took 5 bases from V and 4 from J, leaving 11 bases between them. Original analysis: For nucleated cells, counts were estimated from reference gene primer amplification. Profiling relied on immunoSEQ multiplex PCR, and the TCRdb table lists in-frame clones only, not all of them. From that table come the V and J calls and clone size; the DNA was used to work out D and trimming. Of approximately 42,000 clones listed, roughly 74% were seen once; the top ten hold approximately 60%.

The receptor's source is a man older than 75 with acute or convalescent COVID-19. The sample was peripheral blood. The V call is TRBV7-9, the J call TRBJ1-2; TRBD1 is a possible D gene (6 bases). The CDR3 sequence is CASSPDSSYGYTF. The CDR3 bases are TGTGCCAGCAGCCCGGACAGCTCCTATGGCTACACCTTC.